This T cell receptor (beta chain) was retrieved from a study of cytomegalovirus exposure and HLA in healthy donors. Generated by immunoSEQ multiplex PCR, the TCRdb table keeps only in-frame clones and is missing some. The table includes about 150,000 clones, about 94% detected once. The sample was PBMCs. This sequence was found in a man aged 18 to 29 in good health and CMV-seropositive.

Here the CDR3 reads CASSLVGGANVLTF. CDR3 nucleotide sequence: TGTGCCAGCAGCTTGGTCGGGGGGGCCAACGTCCTGACTTTC. The chain links TRBV5-4 to TRBJ2-6; D is uncertain. The CDR3 totals 14 residues. CDR1 and CDR2 from the germline V gene are SGHNT and YYREEE (reference sequence). V was clipped by 0 bases and J by 4 bases, with 5 bases between them.